This TCR beta chain was found in a study of control samples from healthy donors and cancer patients. CDR1 MNHEY and CDR2 SVGEGT come from the germline V gene. There are 14 residues in the CDR3. J was trimmed by 6 bases and V by 6 bases; bases with no gene match: 4. Only in-frame clones appear in the TCRdb table, and some are missing; sequencing was by immunoSEQ multiplex PCR. The table lists over 150,000 clones, about 95% of them singletons. The chain recombines TRBV6-2 or TRBV6-3 with TRBJ1-4; TRBD1 aligns across 10 bases. The TCR was taken from a man between 60 and 70 years old with colorectal cancer. Sequenced material: PBMCs. The CDR3 spells CASSSGTGDEKLFF. Written as DNA, the CDR3 is TGTGCCAGCAGCTCCGGGACAGGGGATGAAAAACTGTTTTTT.